These 23 T cell receptor beta chains were sequenced from one sample in a study of tumor-infiltrating lymphocytes in primary liver carcinoma (dated by TCRdb to about 2017). TRIzol reagent was used to extract blood RNA from unsorted whole blood, while the DNeasy Blood & Tissue kit provided the germline DNA. The run used an Illumina HiSeq 2500. A constant-region primer and ProtoScript II reverse transcriptase were used to reverse-transcribe TCRbeta-specific cDNA from roughly 0.55 ug total RNA. Construction of the TCRbeta libraries relied on three nested rounds of multiplex PCR, following a slightly modified ARM-PCR procedure. Multiplex TRBV1-TRBV30 forward primers and a Cbeta reverse primer were used in the first two PCR rounds, each of which was run for around 9 cycles. Using fastp at Q25 and MiXCR, TCRdb reprocessed the public reads and kept productive beta chains. Entries that share a CDR3 protein sequence are merged under the most common genes and DNA. For this sample there are 200,000 or so distinct CDR3 sequences; about two thirds appear just once. The ten largest clonotypes hold roughly 6.8% of the sample.

Sample: peripheral blood. The source of these receptors is a woman aged 55 to 70 with primary liver carcinoma and hepatitis B virus infection.

J is TRBJ2-1 and V is TRBV11-2; D is uncertain. The V gene lost 1 base and the J gene lost 16 bases, with 11 bases spanning the gap. CDR1 is SGHAT, CDR2 FQNNGV, per germline. The CDR3 extends over 11 amino acids. CDR3 region: CASSLGRDFFF. The DNA of the CDR3 is TGTGCCAGCAGCTTAGGTCGAGACTTTTTCTTC. Using reference TRBV11-2 and TRBJ2-1 for the parts outside the CDR3, the full variable domain is EAGVAQSPRYKIIEKRQSVAFWCNPISGHATLYWYQQILGQGPKLLIQFQNNGVVDDSQLPKDRFSAERLKGVDSTLKIQPAKLEDSAVYLCASSLGRDFFFGPGTRLTVL.

The chain combines TRBV2 with TRBJ2-7; 9 bases match TRBD1. Losses at the gene ends were 6 bases for V and 5 bases for J; bases not matched to a gene: 8. This CDR3 comprises 14 residues. Germline CDR1 and CDR2: SNHLY and FYNNEI. The CDR3 sequence is CASSDRTGDNEQYF. DNA of the CDR3: TGTGCCAGCAGCGACCGGACAGGGGACAACGAGCAGTACTTC.

Regarding this clonotype: A much larger clone is a single base away; this may be a read error. The chain combines TRBV5-6 with TRBJ2-1, with TRBD2 matching over 11 bases. CDR3 size: 19 residues. Germline lookup yields CDR1 SGHDT and CDR2 YYEEEE. This CDR3 reads CAGSLGLAGGHFSYNEQFF. Here the CDR3 DNA reads TGTGCCGGCAGCTTGGGTCTAGCGGGAGGCCACTTCTCCTACAATGAGCAGTTCTTC.

This clonotype was observed a few times. The chain is built from TRBV5-6 and TRBJ2-5; the match to TRBD1 covers 8 bases. After removal of 0 bases from V and 5 bases from J, the junction contained 9 bases not matched to a gene. Per germline, CDR1 SGHDT and CDR2 YYEEEE. CDR3 length equals 16 residues. As DNA, the CDR3 is TGTGCCAGCAGCTTGGGGTGGACAGGGAATGGGGAGACCCAGTACTTC. Amino acid sequence: CASSLGWTGNGETQYF.

In the case of this clonotype: A read error is possible here, since a much larger clone lies one base away. The genes are TRBV12-3 or TRBV12-4 and TRBJ2-7; D perhaps matches TRBD2 (7 bases). The CDR3 runs to 13 residues. The CDR3 region has the DNA TGTGCCAGCAGTTTCGGGGGGCCCTACGAGCGGTACTTC. It yields the protein CASSFGGPYERYF.

The chain couples TRBV6-1 to TRBJ2-3; TRBD2 matches 15 bases. The V segment lost 4 bases and the J segment 5 bases; nucleotides outside the gene matches: 4. CDR3 length equals 16 residues. Germline V lookup: CDR1 MNHNS, CDR2 SASEGT. The CDR3 DNA sequence: TGTGCCAGCAGTGCCCGGACTAGCGGGAGGGTAGATACGCAGTATTTT. Its translation: CASSARTSGRVDTQYF.

To note about this clonotype: One end of the junction fails to match germline, which may point to a read error. V is TRBV5-4 and J is TRBJ1-2, with TRBD1 matching over 7 bases. The CDR3 covers 14 residues. Per germline, CDR1 SGHNT and CDR2 YYREEE (reference sequence). CDR3 sequence: CASRPPTGRYGYSF. Written as DNA, the CDR3 is TGTGCCAGCAGACCTCCGACAGGGCGCTATGGCTACAGCTTC.

Comment on this clonotype: At one end the junction does not follow the germline gene, possibly because of a read error. V gene TRBV6-1 combines with J gene TRBJ2-7; possible D gene TRBD2, 6 bases. The CDR3 is 15 amino acids. From germline, CDR1 is MNHNS and CDR2 SASEGT. CDR3 coding DNA: TGTGCCAGCAGGGGCGGGCGGGGAGTAAGGATCAAGCAGTGCTTC. As protein: CASRGGRGVRIKQCF.

Worth noting for this clonotype: The junction differs from germline at one of its ends, possibly a read error. J is TRBJ2-1 and V is TRBV11-2; 10 bases map to TRBD2. CDR1 and CDR2 from the germline V gene are SGHAT and FQNNGV. The length of the CDR3 is 14 residues. This CDR3 reads CSSSGGGADNEQFF. The DNA of the CDR3 is TGTTCCAGCAGCGGGGGGGGGGCGGACAATGAGCAGTTCTTC.

On this clonotype itself: Its ends do not fully match the called genes, so a read error is possible. The genes are TRBV2 and TRBJ2-7; 7 bases agree with TRBD1. The CDR3 is 14 amino acids. Germline-derived CDR1 and CDR2 are SNHLY and FYNNEI. CDR3 sequence reads: CASSQQGFSYEQYF. In DNA form, the CDR3 reads TGTGCCAGCAGTCAACAGGGGTTCTCCTATGAGCAGTACTTC.

Of note for this clonotype: At one boundary the junction diverges from the germline segment, which might be a read error. The rearrangement uses TRBV4-1 and TRBJ2-5, with D perhaps matching TRBD2 (6 bases). Germline CDR1 is MGHRA and CDR2 is YSYEKL. The CDR3 spans 18 residues. CDR3 amino acids: CASSQDRLAGNIGETQHF. The CDR3 coding sequence is TGCGCCAGCAGCCAAGATCGGCTGGCGGGAAATATAGGGGAGACCCAGCACTTC.

With respect to this clonotype: Lacking the conserved final phenylalanine or tryptophan, this CDR3 likely reflects a read error. The CDR3: CAWMGGANVLTI. The CDR3 DNA reads as TGTGCCTGGATGGGGGGGGCCAACGTCCTGACTATC. The chain is built from TRBV30 and TRBJ2-6; D call uncertain. Trimming shortened V by 4 bases and J by 4 bases, and 5 bases separated the two germline ends. The germline V gene has CDR1 GTSNPN and CDR2 SVGIG (reference sequence). CDR3 size: 12 residues.

The gene calls are TRBV11-3 and TRBJ2-7; D may correspond to TRBD1 or TRBD2 (5 bases each). Per germline, CDR1 SGHNT and CDR2 YENEEA. V lost 8 bases and J lost 2, with 13 bases in between. This CDR3 spans 13 amino acids. The CDR3 nucleotides are TGTGCCAGCCGGGATTGGGGGACCTACGAGCAGTACTTC. It specifies CASRDWGTYEQYF.

The chain is built from TRBV5-4 and TRBJ2-5; 12 bases fit TRBD2. Germline V gene sequence: CDR1 SGHNT, CDR2 YYREEE (reference sequence). This CDR3 has 17 amino acids. DNA of the CDR3: TGTGTCAGTAGCTCTCCCCTGGCTAGCGGGAGGGGGGAGACCCAGTACTTC. As protein: CVSSSPLASGRGETQYF.

With regard to this clonotype: Relative to the germline gene, one junction end is altered; a read error may explain this. As DNA, the CDR3 is TGTACCAGCAGTGCCCGGACTAGCGCCGCGAACACCGGGGAGCTGTTTTTT. Its translation is CTSSARTSAANTGELFF. This chain joins TRBV11-2 and TRBJ2-2; TRBD2 matches 9 bases. Germline V gives CDR1 SGHAT, CDR2 FQNNGV. The CDR3 totals 17 residues.

The CDR3 DNA follows: TGTGCCAGCAGCCAATCTGCGGATCCCCGCGAGCAGTACTTC. Translating gives CASSQSADPREQYF. V gene TRBV14 combines with J gene TRBJ2-7; D ambiguous. The germline gives CDR1 SGHDN, CDR2 FVKESK. The ends were cut back, 2 bases at V and 6 bases at J, with 14 bases in the middle. The CDR3 runs to 14 residues.

On this clonotype itself: Just one base apart from a much larger clone, this may be a read error. The chain joins TRBV12-5 to TRBJ2-7, with 11 bases lining up with TRBD1. This CDR3 region has 15 residues. CDR1 is LGHNT and CDR2 is FRNRAP in the germline V gene. The CDR3 reads CANGLPQDRGHEQYF. The CDR3 DNA sequence: TGTGCTAATGGTTTGCCTCAGGACAGGGGGCACGAGCAGTACTTC.

For this clonotype: Mismatch with germline at one junction end may stem from a read error. V is TRBV6-1 and J is TRBJ1-4; tentative D call: TRBD1 (5 bases). Germline values: CDR1 MNHNS, CDR2 SASEGT. This CDR3 is built from 15 residues. For the CDR3, the DNA is TGTGCCAACAGTGAAAAGGGGACGGATGTAGAAAAACTGTTTTTT. Protein sequence: CANSEKGTDVEKLFF.

This clonotype was counted ten times or more. The gene calls are TRBV29-1 and TRBJ2-7; D might be TRBD1 (6 bases). CDR1 and CDR2 (germline): SQVTM, ANQGSEA. V was trimmed by 8 bases and J by 3 bases, leaving 26 bases between them. This CDR3 has 16 residues. This CDR3 reads CSPPWRSEQGFYEQYF. CDR3 DNA sequence: TGCAGCCCTCCTTGGCGTTCGGAACAGGGATTCTACGAGCAGTACTTC.

This clonotype has only a few counts. One base away lies a much larger clone, so this may be a sequencing read error. The chain carries TRBV4-2 and TRBJ2-3; D not certain. Trimming left V 0 bases short and J 5 bases short, with 12 bases between. This CDR3 has 15 residues. The germline CDR1 and CDR2 sequences are LGHNA and YNFKEQ. CDR3 nucleotide sequence: TGTGCCAGCAGCCAAGAGAGTCTATCGGAAGATACGCAGTATTTT. Translation: CASSQESLSEDTQYF.

A note on this clonotype: At one of its ends the junction is not consistent with the germline gene, which may arise from a read error. The chain links TRBV10-3 to TRBJ2-7; 7 nucleotides line up with TRBD2. The CDR3 has 12 amino acids. The V gene's germline CDR1 is ENHRY and CDR2 SYGVKD. CDR3 nucleotide sequence: TGTGCCATCAGTGATGAGGGGCGGGAGCACTACTTC. Translation: CAISDEGREHYF.

A note on this clonotype: A clone one base away is much larger, so this may be a read error. The chain uses TRBV5-4 and TRBJ2-7, with TRBD2 identical over 8 bases. In germline, CDR1 is SGHNT, CDR2 YYREEE (reference sequence). The CDR3 covers 15 residues. The CDR3 sequence is CASSNSGSCSYGQYF. The CDR3 DNA follows: TGTGCCAGCAGCAACAGCGGGAGCTGCTCCTACGGGCAGTACTTC.

Remarks on this clonotype: A read error is likely, as this CDR3 ends without the conserved phenylalanine or tryptophan. The chain joins TRBV5-1 to TRBJ2-7; 9 positions match TRBD1. The CDR3 loop spans 14 amino acids. J lost 5 bases, V lost 4 bases, and 7 bases had no gene match. CDR1 is SGHRS, CDR2 YFSETQ, per germline. In nucleotides, the CDR3 is TGCGCCAGCAGCACGGGACAGGGAGGCAACGAGCAGTACCTC. As protein: CASSTGQGGNEQYL.